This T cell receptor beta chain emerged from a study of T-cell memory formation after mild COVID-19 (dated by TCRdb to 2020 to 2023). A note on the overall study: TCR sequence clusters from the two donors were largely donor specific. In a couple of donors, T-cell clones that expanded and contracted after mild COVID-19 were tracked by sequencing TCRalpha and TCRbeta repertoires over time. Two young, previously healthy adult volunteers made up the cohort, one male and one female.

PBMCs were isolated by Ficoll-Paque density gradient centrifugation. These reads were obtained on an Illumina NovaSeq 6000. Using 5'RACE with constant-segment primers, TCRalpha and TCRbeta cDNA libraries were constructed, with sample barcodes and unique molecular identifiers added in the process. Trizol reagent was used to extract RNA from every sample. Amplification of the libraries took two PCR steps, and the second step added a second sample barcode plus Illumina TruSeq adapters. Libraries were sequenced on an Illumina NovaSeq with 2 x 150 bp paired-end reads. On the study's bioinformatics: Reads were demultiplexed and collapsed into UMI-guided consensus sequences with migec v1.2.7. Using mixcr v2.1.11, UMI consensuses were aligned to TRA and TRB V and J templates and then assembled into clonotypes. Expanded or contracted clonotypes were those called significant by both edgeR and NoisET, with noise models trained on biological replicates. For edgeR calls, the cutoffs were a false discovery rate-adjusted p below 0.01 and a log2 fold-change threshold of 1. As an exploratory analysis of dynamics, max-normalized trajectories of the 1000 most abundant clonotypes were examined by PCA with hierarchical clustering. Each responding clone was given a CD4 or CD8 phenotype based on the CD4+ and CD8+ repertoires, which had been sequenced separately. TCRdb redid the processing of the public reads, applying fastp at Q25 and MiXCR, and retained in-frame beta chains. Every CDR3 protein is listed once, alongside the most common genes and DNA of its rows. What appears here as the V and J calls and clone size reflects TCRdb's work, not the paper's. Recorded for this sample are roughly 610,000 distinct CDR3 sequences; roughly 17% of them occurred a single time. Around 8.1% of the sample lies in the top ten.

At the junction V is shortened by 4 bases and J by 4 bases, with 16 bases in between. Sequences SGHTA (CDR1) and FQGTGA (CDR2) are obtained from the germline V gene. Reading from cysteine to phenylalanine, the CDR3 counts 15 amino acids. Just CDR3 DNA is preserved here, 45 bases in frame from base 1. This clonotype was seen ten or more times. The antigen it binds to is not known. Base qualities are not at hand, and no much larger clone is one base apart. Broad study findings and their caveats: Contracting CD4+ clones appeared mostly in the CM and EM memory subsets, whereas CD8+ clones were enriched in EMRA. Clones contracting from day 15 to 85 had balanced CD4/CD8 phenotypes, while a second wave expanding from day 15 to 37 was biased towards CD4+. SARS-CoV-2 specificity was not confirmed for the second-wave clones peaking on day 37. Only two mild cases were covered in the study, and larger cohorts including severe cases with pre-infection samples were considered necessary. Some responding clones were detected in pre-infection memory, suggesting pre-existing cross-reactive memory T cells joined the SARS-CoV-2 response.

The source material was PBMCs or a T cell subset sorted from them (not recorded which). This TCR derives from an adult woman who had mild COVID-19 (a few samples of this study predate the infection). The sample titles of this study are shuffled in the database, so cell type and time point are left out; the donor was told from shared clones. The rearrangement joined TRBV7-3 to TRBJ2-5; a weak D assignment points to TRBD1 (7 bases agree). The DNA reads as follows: TGTGCCAGCAGCTCCCAGGGGGGTTTGAGAGAGACCCAGTACTTC. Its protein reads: CASSSQGGLRETQYF.